These 5 T cell receptor beta chains originate from one sample sequenced in a study of patients and donors after allogeneic stem cell transplantation (dated by TCRdb to about 2020). The library was generated by RT-PCR. The sample was run on a NextSeq 550. TCRdb reanalyzed the raw reads on its own, using fastp at Q25 for trimming and MiXCR for clone calling, and kept in-frame beta chains. Each record represents a unique CDR3 protein, reported with the most common genes and DNA among its rows. The sample yields 800,000 to 1,000,000 distinct CDR3 sequences; approximately 18% were counted once. The ten largest account for roughly 6.4% of the sample. Sequenced sample: blood, either unsorted or a sorted T cell fraction (not recorded which). The receptors come from a human donor who was either an allogeneic HSCT recipient or a stem cell or donor lymphocyte infusion donor (not recorded which). It is not recorded whose cells these are; they may come from a transplant donor.

This clonotype was counted between two and nine times. V usage is TRBV29-1 and J usage is TRBJ2-3; tentatively, D is TRBD1 (7 bases). The CDR3 spans 16 residues. Trimming stripped 6 bases from V and 4 bases from J, with 23 bases between. Germline lookup yields CDR1 SQVTM and CDR2 ANQGSEA. The CDR3 DNA reads as TGCAGCGTCTTCCAAAGACTCGCCAGGGGGGCAGATACGCAGTATTTT. The encoded protein is CSVFQRLARGADTQYF.

This sequence joins TRBV27 and TRBJ2-5; 9 bases map to TRBD1. CDR3 length: 14 amino acids. The germline V gene encodes CDR1 MNHEY and CDR2 SMNVEV (reference sequence). V was pared by 4 bases and J by 9 bases, with 9 bases of the junction left unmatched. CDR3 in DNA: TGTGCCAGCAGTTCGGGACAGGGACTTACGTCCCAGTACTTC. Translated: CASSSGQGLTSQYF.

The rearrangement uses TRBV11-2 and TRBJ2-7; weak D call: TRBD2 (6 bases). Trimming removed 0 bases from V and 7 bases from J, with 10 bases in between. The CDR3 loop spans 13 amino acids. The germline CDR1 and CDR2 sequences are SGHAT and FQNNGV. CDR3 coding DNA: TGTGCCAGCAGCTTAGATGGGAGCGGGGAGCAGTACTTC. Translating gives CASSLDGSGEQYF. The variable domain in full, with the rest retrieved from reference TRBV11-2 and TRBJ2-7, is EAGVAQSPRYKIIEKRQSVAFWCNPISGHATLYWYQQILGQGPKLLIQFQNNGVVDDSQLPKDRFSAERLKGVDSTLKIQPAKLEDSAVYLCASSLDGSGEQYFGPGTRLTVT.

The gene calls are TRBV5-1 and TRBJ1-1; D uncertain. The CDR3 has 16 amino acids. Germline CDR1 SGHRS, CDR2 YFSETQ. Trimming took off 4 bases at V and 4 bases at J, with 20 bases between the two ends. CDR3 DNA sequence: TGCGCCAGCAGCAGAGGCGAAGGCGGGCGGGTCACTGAAGCTTTCTTT. Translation gives CASSRGEGGRVTEAFF.

This chain links TRBV5-1 with TRBJ2-2; D possibly corresponds to TRBD2 (6 bases). Trimming took 4 bases from V and 2 from J, leaving 15 bases between them. This CDR3 is 16 amino acids long. Germline loops: CDR1 SGHRS, CDR2 YFSETQ. In DNA form, the CDR3 reads TGCGCCAGCAGCAACCGGGCGGGACGAAACACCGGGGAGCTGTTTTTT. It encodes CASSNRAGRNTGELFF.